The 21 T cell receptor beta chains listed next were all sequenced from one sample in a study of blood T cell repertoires in COVID-19 (TCRdb year 2020). Preparation of the library involved the immunoSEQ multiplex PCR assay. TCRdb mirrors the immuneACCESS table, restricted to in-frame sequences. Some clones are absent from its copies; in checked studies, under half trace to an unresolved V gene, and the reason for the others is unknown. Counted in this sample were 170,000 or so clones; 85% to 90% of them appeared once. Together, the top ten hold 0.7% to 0.9% of the sample. The sequencing input was peripheral blood. Receptor source: a woman younger than 30 who had recovered from COVID-19.

The CDR3 DNA follows: TGTGCCAGCAGCCCCATACAGCCTAGCGTAGCCTACAATGAGCAGTTCTTC. This encodes CASSPIQPSVAYNEQFF. The V and J genes are TRBV3-1 (or the pseudogene TRBV3-2) and TRBJ2-1; TRBD2 is a possible D gene (6 bases). Trimming took off 4 bases at V and 2 bases at J, with 18 bases between the two ends. CDR1 and CDR2 from the germline V gene are LGHDT and YNNKEL (reference sequence). This CDR3 spans 17 amino acids.

Only one count was recorded for this clone. This sequence joins TRBV3-1 (or the pseudogene TRBV3-2) and TRBJ1-3; D not certain. The CDR3 length is 17 residues. Trimming stripped 1 base from V and 0 bases from J, with 13 bases between. CDR1 is LGHDT and CDR2 is YNNKEL in the germline V gene (reference sequence). This CDR3 is CASSQVICACSGNTIYF. CDR3 sequence (DNA): TGTGCCAGCAGCCAAGTAATTTGTGCGTGCTCTGGAAACACCATATATTTT.

This clone was counted a single time. V and J are TRBV30 and TRBJ1-1; no clear D gene. This CDR3 has 11 amino acids. Trimming shortened V by 4 bases and J by 10 bases, and 13 bases separated the two germline ends. Germline values: CDR1 GTSNPN, CDR2 SVGIG (reference sequence). CDR3 DNA sequence: TGTGCCTGGACTAGGAGTTTAGGAGCTTTCTTT. It yields the protein CAWTRSLGAFF.

The chain uses TRBV7-2 and TRBJ2-5; unclear D gene. The CDR3 covers 14 residues. V gave up 1 base and J gave up 5 bases, with 11 bases separating them. Germline V gives CDR1 SGHTA, CDR2 FQGNSA. DNA for the CDR3: TGTGCCAGCAGCTTAGATCGAGCCTCGGAGACCCAGTACTTC. This sequence encodes CASSLDRASETQYF.

This clone was seen once. The chain employs TRBV7-3 and TRBJ2-1, with unresolved D. The CDR3 spans 15 residues. The germline CDR1 and CDR2 sequences are SGHTA and FQGTGA. V shed 6 bases and J shed 4 bases, with 16 bases lying between them. CDR3 protein: CASSIGSTTYNEQFF. CDR3 nucleotide sequence: TGTGCCAGCAGTATTGGCTCCACCACATACAATGAGCAGTTCTTC.

The chain is built from TRBV2 and TRBJ2-6; weak D call: TRBD2 (5 bases). The length of the CDR3 is 16 residues. CDR1 SNHLY and CDR2 FYNNEI come from the germline V gene. V lost 8 bases, J lost 0 bases, and 14 bases lay in between. CDR3 amino acids: CASRRLGSSGANVLTF. The DNA for the CDR3 is TGTGCCAGCCGGCGATTGGGGAGCTCTGGGGCCAACGTCCTGACTTTC.

The genes are TRBV27 and TRBJ2-3; D is unclear. The ends were cut back, 9 bases at V and 3 bases at J, with 16 bases in the middle. The CDR3 runs 14 residues. The germline V gene encodes CDR1 MNHEY and CDR2 SMNVEV (reference sequence). The CDR3 DNA reads as TGTGCCAGTGAACCCGGGTATGGTACAGATACGCAGTATTTT. Residues: CASEPGYGTDTQYF.

The V gene is TRBV12-3 or TRBV12-4, the J gene TRBJ1-1; no clear D. The CDR3 is 13 amino acids. The V and J ends lost 7 bases and 8 bases respectively, with 17 bases between them. CDR3 sequence: CASIRGMYKEAFF. Here the CDR3 DNA reads TGTGCCAGCATTAGAGGAATGTATAAAGAAGCTTTCTTT.

The chain is built from TRBV27 and TRBJ1-3; the D is unclear. Germline V gene sequence: CDR1 MNHEY, CDR2 SMNVEV (reference sequence). V was clipped by 3 bases and J by 2 bases, with 8 bases between them. CDR3 length: 14 amino acids. CDR3 in DNA: TGTGCCAGCAGTTTGTCGGGAACTGGAAACACCATATATTTT. It specifies CASSLSGTGNTIYF.

This chain connects TRBV25-1 to TRBJ2-3; D is possibly TRBD1 (6 bases). The V and J ends lost 8 bases and 2 bases respectively, with 17 bases between them. This CDR3 comprises 15 residues. The germline gives CDR1 MGHDK, CDR2 SYGVNS. The DNA of the CDR3 is TGTGCCAGCCCGAAAGGGGGTTTTTCCACAGATACGCAGTATTTT. It encodes CASPKGGFSTDTQYF.

The chain joins TRBV2 to TRBJ2-5; D unclear. V lost 6 bases to trimming and J lost 1 base, with 15 bases between them. The CDR3 length is 15 residues. The germline V gene has CDR1 SNHLY and CDR2 FYNNEI. CDR3 sequence (DNA): TGTGCCAGCAGCCCCTGGCCCCGAGGCCAAGAGACCCAGTACTTC. It encodes CASSPWPRGQETQYF.

The J gene is TRBJ2-5, the V gene TRBV6-2 or TRBV6-3, with a tentative D call TRBD2 (6 bases). The germline CDR1 and CDR2 sequences are MNHEY and SVGEGT. This CDR3 spans 16 amino acids. The V and J ends lost 5 bases and 4 bases respectively, with 20 bases between them. The CDR3 loop is CASSPPAGSFGETQYF. In DNA form, the CDR3 reads TGTGCCAGCAGTCCCCCCGCCGGGAGCTTTGGAGAGACCCAGTACTTC.

This clone is a singleton in its sample. The chain has TRBV4-3 and TRBJ1-4; D not certain. CDR1 is LGHNA, CDR2 YSLEER, per germline. The CDR3 is made up of 16 amino acids. V was pared by 3 bases and J by 4 bases, with 15 bases between. The CDR3 protein is CASSQTSRKYNEKLFF. The DNA of the CDR3 is TGCGCCAGCAGCCAGACTTCAAGGAAATATAATGAAAAACTGTTTTTT.

A single count supports this clone. This same CDR3 is encoded by further DNA sequences in the sample. This chain connects TRBV6-5 to TRBJ1-5; the D gene is possibly TRBD1 (5 bases). The V end was cut by 0 bases, the J end by 2 bases, with 5 bases between. CDR3 length equals 14 residues. Germline V lookup: CDR1 MNHEY, CDR2 SVGAGI. The CDR3 DNA reads as TGTGCCAGCAGTTACTCAGGGGGCAATCAGCCCCAGCATTTT. Protein sequence: CASSYSGGNQPQHF.

The chain has TRBV7-2 and TRBJ1-6; D not certain. This CDR3 spans 19 amino acids. Per germline, CDR1 SGHTA and CDR2 FQGNSA. Trimming stripped 2 bases from V and 0 bases from J, with 17 bases between. For the CDR3, the DNA is TGTGCCAGCAGCTTAAATGACGTAGAAGGGAGCTCCTATAATTCACCCCTCCACTTT. This codes for CASSLNDVEGSSYNSPLHF.

This sequence joins TRBV7-2 and TRBJ2-3, with 10 bases identical to TRBD2. Germline V gene sequence: CDR1 SGHTA, CDR2 FQGNSA. The junction had 2 bases not matched to a gene; V was cut back by 5 bases and J by 3 bases. CDR3 length equals 14 residues. This CDR3 is CASSPGLATDTQYF. The CDR3 DNA reads TGTGCCAGCAGCCCGGGACTAGCGACAGATACGCAGTATTTT.

V gene TRBV6-1 combines with J gene TRBJ1-4; D call uncertain. The CDR3 is 18 amino acids. Trimming left V 2 bases short and J 4 bases short, with 20 bases between. The germline V gene has CDR1 MNHNS and CDR2 SASEGT. The CDR3 loop reads CASSELVLVTSDNEKLFF. In nucleotides, the CDR3 is TGTGCCAGCAGTGAATTGGTCCTTGTGACATCTGATAATGAAAAACTGTTTTTT.

J is TRBJ2-3 and V is TRBV7-2, with 7 bases matching TRBD2. The CDR3 has 14 amino acids. Trimming removed 5 bases from V and 3 bases from J; junction bases left unmatched: 5. Germline CDR1 is SGHTA and CDR2 is FQGNSA. As DNA, the CDR3 is TGTGCCAGCAGCGCAACTAGCGTTACAGATACGCAGTATTTT. Translating it yields CASSATSVTDTQYF.

The chain uses TRBV7-6 and TRBJ2-5; D is unclear. This CDR3 is built from 14 residues. V was clipped by 2 bases and J by 10 bases, with 17 bases between them. Germline CDR1 SGHVS, CDR2 FNYEAQ. CDR3 bases: TGTGCCAGCAGCTTAATCAGCGCCCCCTCGGACCAGTACTTC. Its translation: CASSLISAPSDQYF. Using reference TRBV7-6 and TRBJ2-5 for the parts outside the CDR3, the full variable domain is GAGVSQSPRYKVTKRGQDVALRCDPISGHVSLYWYRQALGQGPEFLTYFNYEAQQDKSGLPNDRFSAERPEGSISTLTIQRTEQRDSAMYRCASSLISAPSDQYFGPGTRLLVL.

This clone appeared a few times. The chain couples TRBV5-6 to TRBJ2-7, with TRBD2 matching over 8 bases. This CDR3 comprises 15 residues. Germline V CDR1 and CDR2: SGHDT, YYEEEE. Unmatched junction bases numbered 10, after V lost 0 bases and J lost 8 bases. The CDR3 DNA follows: TGTGCCAGCAGCTTGGTAGGGGCGGGGGGACCCCAGCAGTACTTC. Residues: CASSLVGAGGPQQYF.

The table lists this clone with a count of one. The V and J genes are TRBV5-1 and TRBJ2-1; 8 bases fit TRBD1. This CDR3 spans 19 amino acids. Germline V lookup: CDR1 SGHRS, CDR2 YFSETQ. V lost 1 base, J lost 1 base, and 13 bases stayed unmatched. The CDR3 bases are TGCGCCAGCAGCTTGAGGGCAGGGGGCCAAGCAATGTCCTACAATGAGCAGTTCTTC. This translates into CASSLRAGGQAMSYNEQFF.